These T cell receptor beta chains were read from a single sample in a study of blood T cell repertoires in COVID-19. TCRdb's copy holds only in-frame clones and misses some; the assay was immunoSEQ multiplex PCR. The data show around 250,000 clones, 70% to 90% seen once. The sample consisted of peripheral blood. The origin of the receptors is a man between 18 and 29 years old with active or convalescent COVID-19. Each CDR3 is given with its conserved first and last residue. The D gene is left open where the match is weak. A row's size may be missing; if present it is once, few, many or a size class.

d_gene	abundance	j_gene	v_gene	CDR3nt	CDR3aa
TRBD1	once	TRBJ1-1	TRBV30	TGTGCCTACACTCCCGGGACAGGGCCGAACACTGAAGCTTTCTTT	CAYTPGTGPNTEAFF
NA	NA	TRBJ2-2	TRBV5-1	TGCGCCAGCAGCTCCCAGGGGAACACCGGGGAGCTGTTTTTT	CASSSQGNTGELFF
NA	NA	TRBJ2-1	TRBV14	TGTGCCAGCAGCCATCGCGGGACTTTTTACAATGAGCAGTTCTTC	CASSHRGTFYNEQFF
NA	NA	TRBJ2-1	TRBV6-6	TGTGCCAGCAGCGAAAGGGGGGGGAGAACCTACAATGAGCAGTTCTTC	CASSERGGRTYNEQFF
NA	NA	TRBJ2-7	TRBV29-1	TGCAGCGTTGAAGAGACAGAGACCTACGAGCAGTACTTC	CSVEETETYEQYF
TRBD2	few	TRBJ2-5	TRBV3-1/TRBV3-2	TGTGCCAGCAGCCCAGGACTAGCGGGAGCCTCGGAGACCCAGTACTTC	CASSPGLAGASETQYF
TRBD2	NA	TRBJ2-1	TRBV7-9	TGTGCCAGCAGCGTTAGCGGGGGGGCTTACAATGAGCAGTTCTTC	CASSVSGGAYNEQFF
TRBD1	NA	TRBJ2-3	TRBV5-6	TGTGCCAGCAGCTTGCTTAGAAGAGGGGGCCGGGGCACAGATACGCAGTATTTT	CASSLLRRGGRGTDTQYF
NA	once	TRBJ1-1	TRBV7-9	TGTGCCAGCAGCTTAGGGGGGAGGACTGAAGCTTTCTTT	CASSLGGRTEAFF
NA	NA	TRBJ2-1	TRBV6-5	TGTGCCAGCAGTCGGACAGCTTGGGGTGAGCAGTTCTTC	CASSRTAWGEQFF
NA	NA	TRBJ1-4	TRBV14	TGTGCCAGCAGCCAGCCAGGGCTAACTAATGAAAAACTGTTTTTT	CASSQPGLTNEKLFF
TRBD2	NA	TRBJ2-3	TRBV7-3	TGTGCCAGCAGCCTATCGGGGGGGAGCACAGATACGCAGTATTTT	CASSLSGGSTDTQYF
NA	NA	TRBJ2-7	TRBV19	TGTGCCAGTAGTTATACAGCCCGCGAGCAGTACTTC	CASSYTAREQYF
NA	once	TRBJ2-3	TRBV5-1	TGCGCCAGCAGCTCTGAGGCCACAGATACGCAGTATTTT	CASSSEATDTQYF
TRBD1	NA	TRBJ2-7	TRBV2	TGTGCCAGCATCGGGACAGGGGTAAACGAGCAGTACTTC	CASIGTGVNEQYF
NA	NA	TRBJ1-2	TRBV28	TGTGCCAGCAGTTTGTCGGTCAAAAACTATGGCTACACCTTC	CASSLSVKNYGYTF
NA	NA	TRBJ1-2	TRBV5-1	TGCGCCAGCAGCTTGGAGGGGGAGCGGGGCTACACCTTC	CASSLEGERGYTF
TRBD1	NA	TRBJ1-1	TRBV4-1	TGCGCCAGCAGCCAAGGGAGGGGGCGAGGGACAGGGCCCTCAAGGGCTGAAGCTTTCTTT	CASSQGRGRGTGPSRAEAFF